Listed below are T cell receptor beta chains from one sample, sequenced in a study of T cells after yellow fever vaccination. MiXCR was run by TCRdb on the 5' RACE reads, yielding one entry per CDR3 protein. The sample contains hundreds of thousands of distinct CDR3 sequences, roughly 5% of which appear only once. Specimen: CD4+ T cells sorted from PBMCs, collected on the day of the yellow fever booster vaccination. These receptors all stem from a man between 18 and 29 years old who received the YFV17D yellow fever vaccine. The CDR3 runs from the conserved cysteine through the conserved F or W. The D gene is left open where the match is weak. Some rows have no size entry. The others give once, few or many, or a class for an expanded clone.

clone_size,v_call,j_call,cdr3_length,d_call,cdr3_nt,cdr3_aa
-,TRBV7-9,TRBJ1-6,13,-,TGTGCCAGCAGCTTACCTTATAATTCACCCCTCCACTTT,CASSLPYNSPLHF
-,TRBV6-5,TRBJ2-5,16,-,TGTGCCAGCAGGCTTGGAGGGGGGGCGCCGGGAGAGACCCAGTACTTC,CASRLGGGAPGETQYF
-,TRBV15,TRBJ2-1,15,-,TGTGCCACCAGCAGAGAGGTCGCGGGTTACAATGAGCAGTTCTTC,CATSREVAGYNEQFF
few,TRBV12-3/TRBV12-4,TRBJ2-2,15,-,TGTGCCAGCAGTCTAGAGCGCGGACGGGCCGGGGAGCTGTTTTTT,CASSLERGRAGELFF
many,TRBV12-3/TRBV12-4,TRBJ2-2,12,-,TGTGCCAGTCTCTCGGACACCGGGGAGCTGTTTTTT,CASLSDTGELFF
many,TRBV20-1,TRBJ1-6,14,TRBD1,TGCAGTGCTAGCGGACAGGGGTATAATTCACCCCTCCACTTT,CSASGQGYNSPLHF
many,TRBV5-1,TRBJ2-4,14,-,TGCGCCAGCAGCGGGGGGACACTTCAAAACATTCAGTACTTC,CASSGGTLQNIQYF
many,TRBV7-2,TRBJ1-1,19,TRBD1,TGTGCCAGCAGCTCAGAGCCGGGACAGGGTCGGTCCTGGGACACTGAAGCTTTCTTT,CASSSEPGQGRSWDTEAFF
many,TRBV7-9,TRBJ2-5,14,-,TGTGCCAGCAGCAGGCGACAGGACCAAGAGACCCAGTACTTC,CASSRRQDQETQYF
-,TRBV4-1,TRBJ2-6,18,-,TGCGCCAGCAGAAAGGGGACACCCAAACTCTCTGGGGCCAACGTCCTGACTTTC,CASRKGTPKLSGANVLTF
few,TRBV28,TRBJ1-1,12,-,TGTGCCAGCAGGATAACAGGGTCTGAAGCTTTCTTT,CASRITGSEAFF
-,TRBV19,TRBJ2-7,13,-,TGTGCCAGTAGTATACAGGGTGGCTACGAGCAGTACTTC,CASSIQGGYEQYF
-,TRBV10-1,TRBJ2-4,13,TRBD1,TGCGCCAGCAGTGCCCGGGACAGTTACATTCAGTACTTC,CASSARDSYIQYF
many,TRBV4-2,TRBJ1-1,14,TRBD1,TGTGCCAGCAGCCTCCGGGACAGGAACACTGAAGCTTTCTTT,CASSLRDRNTEAFF
-,TRBV25-1,TRBJ2-3,13,-,TGTGCCAGCAGTGAGCACTACACAGATACGCAGTATTTT,CASSEHYTDTQYF
-,TRBV5-1,TRBJ2-5,15,TRBD1,TGCGCCAGCAGCCAAGGACAGGGTTCGTTTGAGACCCAGTACTTC,CASSQGQGSFETQYF
many,TRBV20-1,TRBJ1-6,14,-,TGCAGTGCAACGACTAGGGGGTGGGGTTCACCCCTCCACTTT,CSATTRGWGSPLHF
few,TRBV7-2,TRBJ1-6,16,TRBD1,TGTGCCAGCAGCTTAATGGGACAGGGAGAAGGTTCACCCCTCCACTTT,CASSLMGQGEGSPLHF
many,TRBV7-2,TRBJ2-5,11,-,TGTGCCAGCAGCGAGTGGGAGACCCAGTACTTC,CASSEWETQYF
-,TRBV4-2,TRBJ1-1,14,-,TGTGCCAGCAGCCAAGATTTCATGGGATATGGATCTTTCTTT,CASSQDFMGYGSFF